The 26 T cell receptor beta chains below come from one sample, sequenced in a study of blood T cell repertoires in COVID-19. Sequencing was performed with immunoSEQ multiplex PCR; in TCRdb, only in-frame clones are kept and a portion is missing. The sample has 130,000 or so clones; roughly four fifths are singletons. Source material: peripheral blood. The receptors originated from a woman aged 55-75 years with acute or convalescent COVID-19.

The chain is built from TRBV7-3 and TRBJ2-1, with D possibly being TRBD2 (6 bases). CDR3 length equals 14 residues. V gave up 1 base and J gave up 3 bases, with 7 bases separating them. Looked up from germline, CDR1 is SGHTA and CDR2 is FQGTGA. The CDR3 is CASSLRGDYNEQFF. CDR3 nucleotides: TGTGCCAGCAGCTTAAGGGGGGACTACAATGAGCAGTTCTTC.

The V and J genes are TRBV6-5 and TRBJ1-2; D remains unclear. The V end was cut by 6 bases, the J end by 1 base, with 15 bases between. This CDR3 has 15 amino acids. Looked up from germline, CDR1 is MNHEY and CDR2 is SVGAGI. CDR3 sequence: CASSPDTPINYGYTF. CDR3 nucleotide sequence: TGTGCCAGCAGCCCCGACACCCCGATTAACTATGGCTACACCTTC.

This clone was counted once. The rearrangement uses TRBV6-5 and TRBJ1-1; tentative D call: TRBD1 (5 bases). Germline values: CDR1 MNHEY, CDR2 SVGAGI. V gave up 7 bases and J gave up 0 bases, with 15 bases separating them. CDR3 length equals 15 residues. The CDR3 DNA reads TGTGCCAGCACAACTGGGGCAGGGATGAACACTGAAGCTTTCTTT. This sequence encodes CASTTGAGMNTEAFF.

CDR3 coding DNA: TGTGCCAGCAGTGAATGGCAGTGGGGACAGGTCGACACCGGGGAGCTGTTTTTT. It encodes CASSEWQWGQVDTGELFF. This chain joins TRBV25-1 and TRBJ2-2; 8 bases are a match to TRBD1. Germline values: CDR1 MGHDK, CDR2 SYGVNS. The junction had 10 bases not matched to a gene; V was cut back by 1 base and J by 3 bases. The CDR3 consists of 18 residues.

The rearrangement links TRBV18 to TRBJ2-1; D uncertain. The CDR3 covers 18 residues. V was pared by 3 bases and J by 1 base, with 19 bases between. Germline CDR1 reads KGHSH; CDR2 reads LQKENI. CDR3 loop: CASSPIMRLSPSYNEQFF. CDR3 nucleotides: TGTGCCAGCTCACCGATTATGAGACTCTCCCCGTCCTACAATGAGCAGTTCTTC. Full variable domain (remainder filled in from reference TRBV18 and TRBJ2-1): NAGVMQNPRHLVRRRGQEARLRCSPMKGHSHVYWYRQLPEEGLKFMVYLQKENIIDESGMPKERFSAEFPKEGPSILRIQQVVRGDSAAYFCASSPIMRLSPSYNEQFFGPGTRLTVL.

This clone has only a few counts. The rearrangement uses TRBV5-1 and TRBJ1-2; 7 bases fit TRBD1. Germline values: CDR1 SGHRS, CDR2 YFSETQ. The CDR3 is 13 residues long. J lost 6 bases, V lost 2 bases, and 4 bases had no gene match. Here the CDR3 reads CASSFGQENGYTF. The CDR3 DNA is TGCGCCAGCAGCTTCGGACAGGAGAATGGCTACACCTTC.

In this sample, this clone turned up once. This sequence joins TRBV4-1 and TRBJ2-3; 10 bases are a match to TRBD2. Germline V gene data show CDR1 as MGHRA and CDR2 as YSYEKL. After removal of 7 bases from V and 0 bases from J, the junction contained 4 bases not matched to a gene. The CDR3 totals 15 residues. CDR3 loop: CASTGTSASTDTQYF. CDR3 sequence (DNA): TGCGCCAGCACCGGGACTAGCGCCAGCACAGATACGCAGTATTTT.

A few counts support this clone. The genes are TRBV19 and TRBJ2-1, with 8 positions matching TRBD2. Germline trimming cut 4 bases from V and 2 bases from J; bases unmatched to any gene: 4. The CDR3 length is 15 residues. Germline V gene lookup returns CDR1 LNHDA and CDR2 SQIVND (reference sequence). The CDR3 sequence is CASSTDGGAYNEQFF. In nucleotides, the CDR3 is TGTGCCAGTAGTACCGACGGGGGGGCCTACAATGAGCAGTTCTTC.

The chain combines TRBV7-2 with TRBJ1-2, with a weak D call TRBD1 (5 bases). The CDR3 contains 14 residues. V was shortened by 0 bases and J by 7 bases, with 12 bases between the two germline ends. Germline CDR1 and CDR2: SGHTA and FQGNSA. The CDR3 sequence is CASSLALTGVGYTF. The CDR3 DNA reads TGTGCCAGCAGCTTAGCGCTCACAGGTGTTGGCTACACCTTC.

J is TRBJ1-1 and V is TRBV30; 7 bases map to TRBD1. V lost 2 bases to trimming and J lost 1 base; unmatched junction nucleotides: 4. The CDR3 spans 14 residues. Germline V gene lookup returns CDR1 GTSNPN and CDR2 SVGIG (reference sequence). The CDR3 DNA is TGTGCCTGGAGTCCGACAGGGAGGAACACTGAAGCTTTCTTT. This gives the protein CAWSPTGRNTEAFF.

The CDR3 DNA is TGTGCCAGCAGCTTGACCGGGACAGGGTGGGGGGAGACCCAGTACTTC. Its protein is CASSLTGTGWGETQYF. V gene TRBV7-3 combines with J gene TRBJ2-5; TRBD1 matches 9 bases. The CDR3 loop spans 16 amino acids. Germline trimming cut 3 bases from V and 5 bases from J; bases unmatched to any gene: 10. Germline loops: CDR1 SGHTA, CDR2 FQGTGA.

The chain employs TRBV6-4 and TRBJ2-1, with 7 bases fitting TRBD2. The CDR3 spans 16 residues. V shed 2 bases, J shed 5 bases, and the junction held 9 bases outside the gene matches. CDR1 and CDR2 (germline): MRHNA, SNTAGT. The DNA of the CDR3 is TGTGCCAGCAGTGACGTCCGGGGGGTACACCACAATGAGCAGTTCTTC. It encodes CASSDVRGVHHNEQFF.

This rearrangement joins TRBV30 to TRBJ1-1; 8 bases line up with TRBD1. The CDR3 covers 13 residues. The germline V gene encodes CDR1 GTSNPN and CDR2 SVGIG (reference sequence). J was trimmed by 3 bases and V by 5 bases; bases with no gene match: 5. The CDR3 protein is CAWGKTGDTEAFF. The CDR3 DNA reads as TGTGCCTGGGGTAAGACAGGGGACACTGAAGCTTTCTTT.

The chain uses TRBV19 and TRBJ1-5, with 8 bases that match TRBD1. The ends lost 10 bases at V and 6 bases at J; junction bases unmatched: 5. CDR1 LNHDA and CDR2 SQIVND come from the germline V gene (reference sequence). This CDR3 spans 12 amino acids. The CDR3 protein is CAIGQGRQPQHF. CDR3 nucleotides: TGTGCCATAGGACAGGGTCGTCAGCCCCAGCATTTT.

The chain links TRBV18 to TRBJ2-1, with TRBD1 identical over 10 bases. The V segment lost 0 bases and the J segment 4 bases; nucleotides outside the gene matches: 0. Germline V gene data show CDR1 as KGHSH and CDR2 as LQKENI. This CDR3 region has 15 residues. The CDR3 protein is CASSPPGQGYNEQFF. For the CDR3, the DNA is TGTGCCAGCTCACCACCGGGACAGGGGTACAATGAGCAGTTCTTC.

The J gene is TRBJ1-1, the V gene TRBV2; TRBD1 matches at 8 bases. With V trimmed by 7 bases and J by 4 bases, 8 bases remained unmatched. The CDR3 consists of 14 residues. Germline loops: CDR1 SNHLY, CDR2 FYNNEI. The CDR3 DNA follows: TGTGCCAGCAAATTTCAGGGGGCGGGCACTGAAGCTTTCTTT. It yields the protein CASKFQGAGTEAFF. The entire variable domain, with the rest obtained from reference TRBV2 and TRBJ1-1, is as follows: EPEVTQTPSHQVTQMGQEVILRCVPISNHLYFYWYRQILGQKVEFLVSFYNNEISEKSEIFDDQFSVERPDGSNFTLKIRSTKLEDSAMYFCASKFQGAGTEAFFGQGTRLTVV.

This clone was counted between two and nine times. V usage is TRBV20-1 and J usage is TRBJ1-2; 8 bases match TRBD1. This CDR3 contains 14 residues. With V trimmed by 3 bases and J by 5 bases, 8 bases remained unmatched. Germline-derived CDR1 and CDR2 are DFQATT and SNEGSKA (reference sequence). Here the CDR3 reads CSASYRGRGYGYTF. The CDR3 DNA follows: TGCAGTGCTAGTTACAGGGGGAGAGGGTATGGCTACACCTTC.

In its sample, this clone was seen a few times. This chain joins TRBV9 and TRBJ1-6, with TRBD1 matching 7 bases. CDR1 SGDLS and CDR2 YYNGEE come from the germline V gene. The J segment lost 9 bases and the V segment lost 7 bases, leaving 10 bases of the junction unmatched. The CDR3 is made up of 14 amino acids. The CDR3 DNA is TGTGCCAGCGGATCAGGGGGGTCGTTTTCACCCCTCCACTTT. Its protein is CASGSGGSFSPLHF.

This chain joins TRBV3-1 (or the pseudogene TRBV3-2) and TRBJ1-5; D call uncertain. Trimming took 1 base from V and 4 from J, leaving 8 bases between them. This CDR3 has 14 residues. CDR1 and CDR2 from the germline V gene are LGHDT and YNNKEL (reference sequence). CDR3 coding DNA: TGTGCCAGCAGCCAAGGCCTTACAAATCAGCCCCAGCATTTT. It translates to CASSQGLTNQPQHF.

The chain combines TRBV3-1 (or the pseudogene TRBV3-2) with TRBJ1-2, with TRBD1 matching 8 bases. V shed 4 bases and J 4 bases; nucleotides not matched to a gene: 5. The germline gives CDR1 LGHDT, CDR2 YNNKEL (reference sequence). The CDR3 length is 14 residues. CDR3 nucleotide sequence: TGTGCCAGCAGCCCTCGACAGGGGACCTATGGCTACACCTTC. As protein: CASSPRQGTYGYTF.

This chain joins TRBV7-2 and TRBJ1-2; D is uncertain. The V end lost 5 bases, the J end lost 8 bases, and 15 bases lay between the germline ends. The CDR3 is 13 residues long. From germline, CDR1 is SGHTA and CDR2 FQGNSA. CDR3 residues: CASSPYLSGGYTF. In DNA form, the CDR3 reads TGTGCCAGCAGCCCATACCTTTCTGGCGGCTACACCTTC.

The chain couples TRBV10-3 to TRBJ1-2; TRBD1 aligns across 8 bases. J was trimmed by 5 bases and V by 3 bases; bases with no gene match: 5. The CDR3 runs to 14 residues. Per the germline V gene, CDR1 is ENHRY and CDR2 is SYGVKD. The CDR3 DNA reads TGTGCCATCAGTGACCTACAGGGGGGTTATGGCTACACCTTC. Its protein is CAISDLQGGYGYTF.

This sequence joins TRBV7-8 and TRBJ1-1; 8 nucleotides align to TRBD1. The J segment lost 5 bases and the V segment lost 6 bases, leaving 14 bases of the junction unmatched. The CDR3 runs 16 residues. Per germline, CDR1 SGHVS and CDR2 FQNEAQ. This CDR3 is CASSIAGGTGWTEAFF. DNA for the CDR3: TGTGCCAGCAGTATAGCCGGGGGGACAGGATGGACTGAAGCTTTCTTT.

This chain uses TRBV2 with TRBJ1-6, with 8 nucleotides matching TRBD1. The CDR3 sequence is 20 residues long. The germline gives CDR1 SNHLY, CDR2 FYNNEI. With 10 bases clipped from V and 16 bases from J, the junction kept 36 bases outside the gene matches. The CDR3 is CATSYGTGGGPRWKRESLHF. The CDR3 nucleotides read TGTGCCACCTCTTATGGGACAGGTGGGGGTCCGCGTTGGAAGAGAGAGTCTCTCCACTTT. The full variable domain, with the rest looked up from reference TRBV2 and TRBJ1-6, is EPEVTQTPSHQVTQMGQEVILRCVPISNHLYFYWYRQILGQKVEFLVSFYNNEISEKSEIFDDQFSVERPDGSNFTLKIRSTKLEDSAMYFCATSYGTGGGPRWKRESLHFGNGTRLTVT.

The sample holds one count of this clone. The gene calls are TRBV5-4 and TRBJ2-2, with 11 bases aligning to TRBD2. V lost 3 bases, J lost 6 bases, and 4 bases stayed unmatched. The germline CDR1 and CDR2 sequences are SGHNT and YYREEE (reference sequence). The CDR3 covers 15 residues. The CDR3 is CASSSPGLAAGELFF. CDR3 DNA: TGTGCCAGCAGCTCCCCGGGACTAGCGGCCGGGGAGCTGTTTTTT.

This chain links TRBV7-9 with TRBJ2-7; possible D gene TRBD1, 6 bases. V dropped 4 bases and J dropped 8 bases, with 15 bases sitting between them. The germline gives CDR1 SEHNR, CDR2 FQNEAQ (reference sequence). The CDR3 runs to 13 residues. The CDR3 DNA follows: TGTGCCAGCAGCTCCGGGACATCTTTCCAGCAGTACTTC. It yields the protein CASSSGTSFQQYF.